This T cell receptor beta chain was recorded in a study of a mutant IDH1 vaccine in newly diagnosed glioma. Study overall: Eight vaccinations were given in weeks 1, 3, 5, 7, 11, 15, 19 and 23. Patients got radiotherapy, temozolomide, or both beforehand, and most got both.

Germline V CDR1 and CDR2: MGHDK, SYGVNS. The CDR3 covers 15 residues. Trimming took off 2 bases at V and 8 bases at J, with 16 bases between the two ends. Turning to this clone: The antigen is undetermined.

The data were produced by immunoSEQ multiplex PCR, yet TCRdb's version contains in-frame clones alone and is incomplete. The table includes 50,000 to 55,000 clones, 78% detected once. Time point described: week 5, during vaccination. Vaccination used 300 ug of mutant IDH1 20-mer peptide per dose, with topical imiquimod. New astrocytomas of WHO grade 3 or 4 that were IDH1-mutant and ATRX-lost were found in the donors. This material consisted of PBMCs, taken from a glioma patient whose treatment included an IDH1 peptide vaccine. V is TRBV25-1 and J is TRBJ2-1; D gene uncertain. The receptor's source is a man aged 50 to 60 with glioma. Here the CDR3 reads CASSEESRRVDEQFF. CDR3 sequence (DNA): TGTGCCAGCAGTGAAGAATCACGAAGGGTCGATGAGCAGTTCTTC.